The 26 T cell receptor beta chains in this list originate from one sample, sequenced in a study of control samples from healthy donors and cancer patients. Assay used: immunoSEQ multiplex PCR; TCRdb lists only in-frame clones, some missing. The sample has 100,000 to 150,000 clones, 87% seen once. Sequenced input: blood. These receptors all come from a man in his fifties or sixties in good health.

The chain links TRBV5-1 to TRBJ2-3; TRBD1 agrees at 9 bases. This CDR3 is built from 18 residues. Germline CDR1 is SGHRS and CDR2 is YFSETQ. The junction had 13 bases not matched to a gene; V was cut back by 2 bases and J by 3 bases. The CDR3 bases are TGCGCCAGCAGCTTTCAAGCAGCGGGGACAGGGTGGACAGATACGCAGTATTTT. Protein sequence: CASSFQAAGTGWTDTQYF.

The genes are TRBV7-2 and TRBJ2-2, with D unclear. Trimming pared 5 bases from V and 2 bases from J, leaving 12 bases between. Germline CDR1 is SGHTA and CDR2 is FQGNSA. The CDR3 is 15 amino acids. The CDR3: CASSVTVSNTGELFF. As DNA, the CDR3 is TGTGCCAGCAGCGTCACCGTGTCAAACACCGGGGAGCTGTTTTTT.

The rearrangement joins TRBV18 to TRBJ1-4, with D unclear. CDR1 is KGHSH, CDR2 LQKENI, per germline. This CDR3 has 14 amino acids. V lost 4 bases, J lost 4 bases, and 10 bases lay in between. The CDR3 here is CASSLAEINEKLFF. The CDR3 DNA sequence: TGTGCCAGCTCACTGGCAGAGATTAATGAAAAACTGTTTTTT.

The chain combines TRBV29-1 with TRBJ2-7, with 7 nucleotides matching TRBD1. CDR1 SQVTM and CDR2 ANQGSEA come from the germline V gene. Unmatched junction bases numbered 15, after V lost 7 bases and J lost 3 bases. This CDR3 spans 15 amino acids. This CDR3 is CSAYRGQVTNYEQYF. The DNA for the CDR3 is TGCAGCGCCTACCGTGGACAGGTTACGAACTACGAGCAGTACTTC.

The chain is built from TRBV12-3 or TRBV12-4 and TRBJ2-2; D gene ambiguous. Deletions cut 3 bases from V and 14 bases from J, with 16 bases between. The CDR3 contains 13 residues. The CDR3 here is CASSFYRARGLFF. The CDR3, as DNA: TGTGCCAGCAGTTTTTACCGGGCACGAGGTCTGTTTTTT.

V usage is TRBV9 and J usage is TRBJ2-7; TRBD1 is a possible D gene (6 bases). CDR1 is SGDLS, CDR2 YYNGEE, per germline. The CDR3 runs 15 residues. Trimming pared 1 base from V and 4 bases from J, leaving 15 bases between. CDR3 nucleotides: TGTGCCAGCAGCGTAAGCTTGGGGGCTGCGTACGAGCAGTACTTC. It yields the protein CASSVSLGAAYEQYF.

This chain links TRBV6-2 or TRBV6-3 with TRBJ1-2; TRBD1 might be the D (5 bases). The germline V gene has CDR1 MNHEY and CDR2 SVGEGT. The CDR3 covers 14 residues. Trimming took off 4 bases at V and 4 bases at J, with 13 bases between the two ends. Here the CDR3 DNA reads TGTGCCAGCAGTTCCTACCGGGACTTCTATGGCTACACCTTC. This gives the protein CASSSYRDFYGYTF.

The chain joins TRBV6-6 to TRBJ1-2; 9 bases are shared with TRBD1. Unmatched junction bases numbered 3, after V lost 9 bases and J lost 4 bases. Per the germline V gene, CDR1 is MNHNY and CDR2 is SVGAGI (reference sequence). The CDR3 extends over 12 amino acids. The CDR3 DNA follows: TGTGCCAGTACGGACAGGGGCTATGGCTACACCTTC. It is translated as CASTDRGYGYTF.

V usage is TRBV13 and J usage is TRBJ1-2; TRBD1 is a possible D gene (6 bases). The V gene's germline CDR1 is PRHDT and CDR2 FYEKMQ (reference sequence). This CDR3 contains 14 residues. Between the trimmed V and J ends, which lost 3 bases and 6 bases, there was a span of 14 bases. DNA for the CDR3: TGTGCCAGCAGCTTGAGACAGGCCCTAAATGGCTACACCTTC. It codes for CASSLRQALNGYTF.

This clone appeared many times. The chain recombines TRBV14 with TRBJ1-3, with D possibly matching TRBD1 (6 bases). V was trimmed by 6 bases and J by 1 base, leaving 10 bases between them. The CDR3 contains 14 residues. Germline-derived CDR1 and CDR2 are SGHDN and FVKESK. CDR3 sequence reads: CASSRRGSGNTIYF. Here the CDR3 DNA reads TGTGCCAGCAGTCGCAGGGGATCTGGAAACACCATATATTTT.

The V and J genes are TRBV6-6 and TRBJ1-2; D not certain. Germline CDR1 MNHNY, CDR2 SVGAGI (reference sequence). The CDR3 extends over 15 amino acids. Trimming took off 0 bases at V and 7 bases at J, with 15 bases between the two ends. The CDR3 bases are TGTGCCAGCAGTTACTCTCGGGAGATAATTGGTGGCTACACCTTC. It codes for CASSYSREIIGGYTF.

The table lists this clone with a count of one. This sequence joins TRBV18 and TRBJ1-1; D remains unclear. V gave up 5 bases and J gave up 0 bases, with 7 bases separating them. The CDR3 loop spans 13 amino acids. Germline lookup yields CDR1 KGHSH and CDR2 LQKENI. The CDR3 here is CASSSDLNTEAFF. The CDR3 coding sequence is TGTGCCAGCTCATCGGACTTGAACACTGAAGCTTTCTTT.

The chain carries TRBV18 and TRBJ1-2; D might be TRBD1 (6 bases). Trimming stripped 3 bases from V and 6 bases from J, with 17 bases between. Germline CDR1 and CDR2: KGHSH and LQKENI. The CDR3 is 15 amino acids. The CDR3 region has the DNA TGTGCCAGCTCACCCTGGGACATTCCTTCCAATGGCTACACCTTC. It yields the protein CASSPWDIPSNGYTF.

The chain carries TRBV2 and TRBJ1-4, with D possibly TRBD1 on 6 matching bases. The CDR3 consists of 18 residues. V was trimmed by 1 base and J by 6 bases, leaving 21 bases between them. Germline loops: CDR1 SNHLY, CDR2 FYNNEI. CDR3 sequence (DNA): TGTGCCAGCAGTGAAGGGTGGGGGGGCACTTTGGATGATGAAAAACTGTTTTTT. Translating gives CASSEGWGGTLDDEKLFF. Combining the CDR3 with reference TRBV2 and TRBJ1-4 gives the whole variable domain EPEVTQTPSHQVTQMGQEVILRCVPISNHLYFYWYRQILGQKVEFLVSFYNNEISEKSEIFDDQFSVERPDGSNFTLKIRSTKLEDSAMYFCASSEGWGGTLDDEKLFFGSGTQLSVL.

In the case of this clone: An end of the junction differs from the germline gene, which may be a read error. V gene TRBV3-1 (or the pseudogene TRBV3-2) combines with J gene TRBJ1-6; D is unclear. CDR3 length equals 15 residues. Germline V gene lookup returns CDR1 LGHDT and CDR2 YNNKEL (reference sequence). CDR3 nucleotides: TGTGCCAGCAGCCAAGGCGACTTGGGCAATTCGCCCCTCCACTTT. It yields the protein CASSQGDLGNSPLHF.

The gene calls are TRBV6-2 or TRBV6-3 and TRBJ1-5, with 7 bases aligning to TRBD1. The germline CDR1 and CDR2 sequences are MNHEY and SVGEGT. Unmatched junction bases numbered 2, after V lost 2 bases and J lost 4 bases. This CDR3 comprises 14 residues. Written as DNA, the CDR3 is TGTGCCAGCAGTTACGAGGACAGGAATCAGCCCCAGCATTTT. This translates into CASSYEDRNQPQHF.

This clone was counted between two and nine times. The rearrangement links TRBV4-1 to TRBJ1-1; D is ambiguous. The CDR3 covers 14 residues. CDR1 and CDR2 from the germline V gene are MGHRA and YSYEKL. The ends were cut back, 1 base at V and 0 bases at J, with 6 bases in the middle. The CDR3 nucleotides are TGCGCCAGCAGCCAAGGGGAAATGAACACTGAAGCTTTCTTT. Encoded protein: CASSQGEMNTEAFF.

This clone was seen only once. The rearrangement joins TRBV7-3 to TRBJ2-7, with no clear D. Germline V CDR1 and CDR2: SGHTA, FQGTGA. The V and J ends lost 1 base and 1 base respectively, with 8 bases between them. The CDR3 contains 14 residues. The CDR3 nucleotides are TGTGCCAGCAGCTTAAGGTCAATTTCCTACGAGCAGTACTTC. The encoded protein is CASSLRSISYEQYF.

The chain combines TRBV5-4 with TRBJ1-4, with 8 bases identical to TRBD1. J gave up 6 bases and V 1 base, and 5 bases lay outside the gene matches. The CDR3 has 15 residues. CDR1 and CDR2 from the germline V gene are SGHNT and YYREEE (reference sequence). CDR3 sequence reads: CASSLWDRRDEKLFF. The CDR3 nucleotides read TGTGCCAGCAGCTTGTGGGACAGGAGGGATGAAAAACTGTTTTTT.

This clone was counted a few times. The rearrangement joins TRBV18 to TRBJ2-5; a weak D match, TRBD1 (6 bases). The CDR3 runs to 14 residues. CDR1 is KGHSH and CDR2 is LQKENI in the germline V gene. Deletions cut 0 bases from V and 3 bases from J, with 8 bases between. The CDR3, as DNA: TGTGCCAGCTCACCACCCACAGGGAAAGAGACCCAGTACTTC. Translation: CASSPPTGKETQYF.

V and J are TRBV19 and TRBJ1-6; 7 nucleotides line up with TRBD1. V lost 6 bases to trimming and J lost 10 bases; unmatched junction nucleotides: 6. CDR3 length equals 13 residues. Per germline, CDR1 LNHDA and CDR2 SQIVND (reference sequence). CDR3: CASSTTGYSPLHF. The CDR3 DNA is TGTGCCAGTAGCACGACAGGGTACTCACCCCTCCACTTT.

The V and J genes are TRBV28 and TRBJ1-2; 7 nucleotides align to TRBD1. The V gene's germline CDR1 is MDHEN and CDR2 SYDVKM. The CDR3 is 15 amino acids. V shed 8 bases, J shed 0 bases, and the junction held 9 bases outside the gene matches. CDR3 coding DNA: TGTGCCAGCGCTGGGGACAGACCAGCTAACTATGGCTACACCTTC. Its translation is CASAGDRPANYGYTF.

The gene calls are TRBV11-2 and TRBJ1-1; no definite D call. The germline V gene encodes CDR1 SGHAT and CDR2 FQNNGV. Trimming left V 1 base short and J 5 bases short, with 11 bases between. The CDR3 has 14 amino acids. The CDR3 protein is CASSLASEVTEAFF. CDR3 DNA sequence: TGTGCCAGCAGCTTAGCCTCAGAGGTTACTGAAGCTTTCTTT.

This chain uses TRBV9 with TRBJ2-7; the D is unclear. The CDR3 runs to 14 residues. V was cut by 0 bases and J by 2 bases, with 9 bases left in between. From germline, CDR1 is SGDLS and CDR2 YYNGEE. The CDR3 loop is CASSVAVEAYEQYF. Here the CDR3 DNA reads TGTGCCAGCAGCGTAGCTGTCGAGGCCTACGAGCAGTACTTC.

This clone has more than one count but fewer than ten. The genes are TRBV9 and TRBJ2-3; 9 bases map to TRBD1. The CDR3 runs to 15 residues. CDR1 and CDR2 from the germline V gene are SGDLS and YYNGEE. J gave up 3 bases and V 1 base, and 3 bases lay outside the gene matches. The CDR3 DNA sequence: TGTGCCAGCAGCGTATGGGGACAGGGAACAGATACGCAGTATTTT. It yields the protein CASSVWGQGTDTQYF.

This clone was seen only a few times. The CDR3 spells CAISGWDRGREQYF. The CDR3 DNA reads TGTGCCATCAGTGGCTGGGACAGGGGGCGCGAGCAGTACTTC. This chain links TRBV10-3 with TRBJ2-7, with 12 bases fitting TRBD1. The CDR3 loop spans 14 amino acids. After removal of 4 bases from V and 6 bases from J, the junction contained 4 bases not matched to a gene. The germline V gene encodes CDR1 ENHRY and CDR2 SYGVKD.